Reported below is one T cell receptor beta chain. Its antigen is unknown. The donors were members of the validation cohort, which comprised 120 subjects and was separate from the first cohort of several hundred subjects. The data stem from a study of cytomegalovirus exposure and HLA in healthy donors. Study conclusions and caveats: The authors listed around 150 TCR beta chains as cytomegalovirus-associated. Most TCR sequences showed up rarely, but some public TCRs showed up in many donors. Reports indicated that the classifier achieved high specificity and sensitivity in diagnosing cytomegalovirus status.

Trimming stripped 6 bases from V and 4 bases from J, with 12 bases between. This CDR3 region has 13 residues. Germline-derived CDR1 and CDR2 are SNHLY and FYNNEI. Sequenced by immunoSEQ multiplex PCR; TCRdb stores in-frame clones only, minus some. The table has 130,000 to 150,000 clones, roughly 86% seen once. Sequencing was performed on PBMCs. The rearrangement joins TRBV2 to TRBJ1-2; possibly TRBD1 for D (6 bases). This TCR was recovered from a man aged 18 to 29 in good health and CMV-seropositive. CDR3 protein: CASSAEGGYGYTF. The DNA for the CDR3 is TGTGCCAGCAGCGCGGAAGGGGGCTATGGCTACACCTTC. The complete variable domain, with remaining parts taken from reference TRBV2 and TRBJ1-2, reads EPEVTQTPSHQVTQMGQEVILRCVPISNHLYFYWYRQILGQKVEFLVSFYNNEISEKSEIFDDQFSVERPDGSNFTLKIRSTKLEDSAMYFCASSAEGGYGYTFGSGTRLTVV.